This T cell receptor beta chain was documented in a study of pediatric ulcerative colitis. Using immunoSEQ multiplex PCR, the repertoire was profiled, and TCRdb retains in-frame clones only, with some absent. The data show 30,000 to 40,000 clones, with 80% to 90% seen just once and 1.1% held by the top ten. During colonoscopy, one to two rectal pinch biopsies were collected. Germline lookup yields CDR1 MNHNS and CDR2 SASEGT. CDR3 length: 16 residues. V dropped 1 base and J dropped 3 bases, with 15 bases sitting between them. This sequence was found in a boy between 10 and 17 years old with mild ulcerative colitis. Sequencing used gut tissue. The rearrangement links TRBV6-1 to TRBJ1-1; no reliable D call. CDR3 nucleotide sequence: TGTGCCAGCAGTGAAGGAGGACGGGTTGTGGACACTGAAGCTTTCTTT. Its translation is CASSEGGRVVDTEAFF.